This T cell receptor beta chain is drawn from a study of quantifying T cell responses using KT2 cells. As for the study in general: TCR alpha and beta constant-region primers primed reverse transcription of RNA. Estimated efficiency of the T4 ligation step was above 8.5% under optimum conditions.

Each cDNA got a UMI-containing oligo ligated at its 3' end. The first PCR ran approximately 4 cycles with an equimolar RC1.1 and RC1.2 beta primer mix. TCRdb independently ran MiXCR on the UMI-ligation and nested PCR reads; one entry per CDR3 protein. The sample gives under 35,000 distinct CDR3 sequences, 10% of which show up once; more than 9.5% is in the top ten. Germline CDR1 and CDR2: MNHNS and SASEGT. V dropped 4 bases and J dropped 10 bases, with 16 bases sitting between them. The CDR3 spans 14 residues. Unfractionated PBMC were spiked with known numbers of KT2 clone cells. This clonotype was detected ten times or more.

The genes are TRBV6-1 and TRBJ1-4; D not resolved. The TCR sequence derives from a human donor. The specimen was PBMCs spiked with cells of the T cell clone KT2. CDR3 nucleotide sequence: TGTGCCAGCAGTGGGTCAGCACGTCTCGGAAAACTGTTTTTT. It specifies CASSGSARLGKLFF.